This entry lists 24 T cell receptor beta chains sequenced from one sample in a study of spatial heterogeneity in lung cancer. Study observations and caveats: Counts of expanded alpha and beta TCRs within tumors tracked the tumor nonsynonymous mutation count.

TCRdb independently ran MiXCR on the 5' RACE reads; one entry per CDR3 protein. This table has about 24,000 distinct CDR3 sequences, under 10% appearing once. No antigen is known for these receptors. The time point denotes: sample taken at primary tumor resection. The sequencing here drew on lung tumor tissue, taken at surgery. These receptors came from a male donor with early-stage non-small cell lung cancer.

This clonotype showed up many times. V and J are TRBV5-1 and TRBJ1-2; maybe TRBD1 (6 bases). This CDR3 has 15 residues. Germline V gene data show CDR1 as SGHRS and CDR2 as YFSETQ. The V gene lost 0 bases and the J gene lost 3 bases, with 12 bases spanning the gap. CDR3 sequence (DNA): TGCGCCAGCAGCTTGGGGCTGGGGGGCGACTATGGCTACACCTTC. Amino acid sequence: CASSLGLGGDYGYTF.

This clonotype was detected only a few times. The CDR3 nucleotides read TGCAGCGTCCTAGGAACGACAGGGGGCAGCTACGAGCAGTACTTC. Translated, it gives CSVLGTTGGSYEQYF. The chain employs TRBV29-1 and TRBJ2-7; 10 bases are shared with TRBD1. From germline, CDR1 is SQVTM and CDR2 ANQGSEA. This CDR3 spans 15 amino acids. V shed 6 bases, J shed 3 bases, and the junction held 11 bases outside the gene matches.

The rearrangement uses TRBV4-1 and TRBJ2-2; possibly TRBD2 for D (5 bases). The CDR3 loop spans 14 amino acids. The V end was cut by 6 bases, the J end by 7 bases, with 15 bases between. CDR1 is MGHRA, CDR2 YSYEKL, per germline. As DNA, the CDR3 is TGCGCCAGCAGTCTCGAACGGGATATCGGGGAGCTGTTTTTT. It encodes CASSLERDIGELFF.

The chain joins TRBV30 to TRBJ2-7, with D possibly matching TRBD1 (6 bases). This CDR3 has 17 residues. Trimming removed 3 bases from V and 2 bases from J, with 23 bases in between. In germline, CDR1 is GTSNPN, CDR2 SVGIG (reference sequence). CDR3 residues: CAWSSSGEPPGPYEQYF. The CDR3 DNA follows: TGTGCCTGGAGCTCCTCAGGGGAACCGCCAGGCCCCTACGAGCAGTACTTC.

Many counts were recorded for this clonotype. The rearrangement uses TRBV3-1 and TRBJ2-1, with D perhaps TRBD2 (6 bases). V lost 4 bases and J 9 bases, leaving 13 bases between the germline ends. This CDR3 is 13 amino acids long. The germline V gene has CDR1 LGHDT and CDR2 YNNKEL (reference sequence). The CDR3 coding sequence is TGTGCCAGCAGCCCCCCTAGCGCGGGTGAGCAGTTCTTC. Protein: CASSPPSAGEQFF.

The chain is built from TRBV30 and TRBJ1-5; D is ambiguous. CDR3 length equals 13 residues. Germline V gene sequence: CDR1 GTSNPN, CDR2 SVGIG (reference sequence). V dropped 0 bases and J dropped 7 bases, with 10 bases sitting between them. In nucleotides, the CDR3 is TGTGCCTGGAGTGTTAGAGGCCTGCAGCCCCAGCATTTT. Translated, it gives CAWSVRGLQPQHF.

This clonotype came up many times. The V call is TRBV5-5, the J call TRBJ2-5; the match to TRBD1 covers 7 bases. Germline values: CDR1 SGHKS, CDR2 YYEKEE (reference sequence). The CDR3 covers 15 residues. V trimming: 1 base; J trimming: 5 bases; junction bases outside the gene matches: 8. The CDR3 loop reads CASSLITGVTETQYF. The DNA of the CDR3 is TGTGCCAGCAGCTTGATTACAGGGGTTACGGAGACCCAGTACTTC.

The table lists this clonotype with many counts. The DNA for the CDR3 is TGTGCCAGCAGTTCTTGGCCCGGGGAGCTGTTTTTT. Translated, it gives CASSSWPGELFF. V and J are TRBV27 and TRBJ2-2; D gene ambiguous. V was trimmed by 4 bases and J by 6 bases, leaving 6 bases between them. This CDR3 is 12 amino acids long. Germline V CDR1 and CDR2: MNHEY, SMNVEV (reference sequence).

This clonotype has at least ten counts. The V gene is TRBV6-1, the J gene TRBJ1-5; 7 nucleotides align to TRBD1. J gave up 5 bases and V 4 bases, and 8 bases lay outside the gene matches. Germline values: CDR1 MNHNS, CDR2 SASEGT. There are 15 residues in the CDR3. The CDR3 DNA is TGTGCCAGCAGTGGTAGGGGACAGAAACATCAGCCCCAGCATTTT. Amino acids: CASSGRGQKHQPQHF.

The V gene is TRBV12-3 or TRBV12-4, the J gene TRBJ2-2; no firm D call. V gave up 7 bases and J gave up 2 bases, with 8 bases separating them. This CDR3 contains 13 residues. The CDR3 loop is CASTLSNTGELFF. CDR3 nucleotides: TGTGCCAGCACCCTATCTAACACCGGGGAGCTGTTTTTT.

There are many counts of this clonotype. V is TRBV3-1 and J is TRBJ1-1; D call uncertain. Per germline, CDR1 LGHDT and CDR2 YNNKEL (reference sequence). Trimming removed 3 bases from V and 4 bases from J, with 12 bases in between. CDR3 length equals 14 residues. The DNA for the CDR3 is TGTGCCAGCAGCCAGGGGAAGGGAAGCACTGAAGCTTTCTTT. This gives the protein CASSQGKGSTEAFF.

The genes are TRBV6-6 and TRBJ2-3; TRBD1 is a possible D gene (6 bases). The CDR3 covers 20 residues. V was trimmed by 6 bases and J by 1 base, leaving 29 bases between them. CDR1 and CDR2 from the germline V gene are MNHNY and SVGAGI (reference sequence). Here the CDR3 reads CASSTSRATGNRSRTDTQYF. The CDR3 nucleotides read TGTGCCAGCAGCACCTCAAGGGCAACAGGGAATCGAAGTCGCACAGATACGCAGTATTTT.

This clonotype was seen many times. The chain links TRBV28 to TRBJ2-1; D perhaps matches TRBD2 (6 bases). The germline CDR1 and CDR2 sequences are MDHEN and SYDVKM. CDR3 length: 15 residues. Trimming removed 6 bases from V and 3 bases from J, with 15 bases in between. The DNA of the CDR3 is TGTGCCAGCAGCATTAGACTAGAGGGCTACAATGAGCAGTTCTTC. It yields the protein CASSIRLEGYNEQFF.

This clonotype was observed at least ten times. CDR3 protein: CSVWGDSGANVLTF. Here the CDR3 DNA reads TGCAGCGTTTGGGGGGATTCTGGGGCCAACGTCCTGACTTTC. This sequence joins TRBV29-1 and TRBJ2-6; tentatively, D is TRBD2 (6 bases). The CDR3 covers 14 residues. V lost 5 bases, J lost 1 base, and 9 bases lay in between. Germline-derived CDR1 and CDR2 are SQVTM and ANQGSEA. The full variable domain, with the rest looked up from reference TRBV29-1 and TRBJ2-6, is SAVISQKPSRDICQRGTSLTIQCQVDSQVTMMFWYRQQPGQSLTLIATANQGSEATYESGFVIDKFPISRPNLTFSTLTVSNMSPEDSSIYLCSVWGDSGANVLTFGAGSRLTVL.

This clonotype was detected a few times. J is TRBJ2-2 and V is TRBV18; D unresolved. The germline V and J ends were trimmed by 6 bases and 2 bases, with 13 bases remaining between them. CDR1 and CDR2 from the germline V gene are KGHSH and LQKENI. The CDR3 has 15 amino acids. In nucleotides, the CDR3 is TGTGCCAGCTCGCCCCTGGACCAAAACACCGGGGAGCTGTTTTTT. This codes for CASSPLDQNTGELFF.

In its sample, this clonotype was seen many times. This chain uses TRBV5-5 with TRBJ2-4; D possibly corresponds to TRBD2 (5 bases). Germline V lookup: CDR1 SGHKS, CDR2 YYEKEE (reference sequence). This CDR3 is built from 13 residues. V lost 5 bases and J lost 14, with 20 bases in between. The CDR3 DNA follows: TGTGCCAGCAGACTAGATGGAACGCTGCGAGAGTACTTC. As protein: CASRLDGTLREYF. The whole variable domain, filled in from reference TRBV5-5 and TRBJ2-4, reads DAGVTQSPTHLIKTRGQQVTLRCSPISGHKSVSWYQQVLGQGPQFIFQYYEKEERGRGNFPDRFSARQFPNYSSELNVNALLLGDSALYLCASRLDGTLREYFGAGTRLSVL.

This clonotype was detected ten times or more. The chain recombines TRBV28 with TRBJ1-3; tentatively, D is TRBD1 (5 bases). Germline assignment: CDR1 MDHEN and CDR2 SYDVKM. The ends were cut back, 7 bases at V and 5 bases at J, with 18 bases in the middle. This CDR3 spans 15 amino acids. Here the CDR3 DNA reads TGTGCCAGCAAAGAGGACCAGGGTACTAGAAACACCATATATTTT. It is translated as CASKEDQGTRNTIYF.

The count of this clonotype is one. The chain recombines TRBV5-1 with TRBJ2-5; 7 bases map to TRBD1. The CDR3 contains 14 residues. In germline, CDR1 is SGHRS, CDR2 YFSETQ. V shed 3 bases and J 3 bases; nucleotides not matched to a gene: 5. CDR3 residues: CASSWGQPKETQYF. The CDR3 region has the DNA TGCGCCAGCAGCTGGGGACAGCCGAAAGAGACCCAGTACTTC. The whole variable domain, remainder taken from reference TRBV5-1 and TRBJ2-5, is KAGVTQTPRYLIKTRGQQVTLSCSPISGHRSVSWYQQTPGQGLQFLFEYFSETQRNKGNFPGRFSGRQFSNSRSEMNVSTLELGDSALYLCASSWGQPKETQYFGPGTRLLVL.

This clonotype occurred a few times. This sequence joins TRBV6-2 or TRBV6-3 and TRBJ1-1; maybe TRBD1 (5 bases). The V end was cut by 6 bases, the J end by 1 base, with 12 bases between. The CDR3 has 14 amino acids. Germline loops: CDR1 MNHEY, CDR2 SVGEGT. CDR3 DNA: TGTGCCAGCAGGTATCGACAGAAGAACACTGAAGCTTTCTTT. It translates to CASRYRQKNTEAFF.

The CDR3 sequence: CASSLEGGQVSPLHF. The DNA for the CDR3 is TGCGCCAGCAGCTTGGAAGGGGGACAGGTTTCACCCCTCCACTTT. The V and J genes are TRBV5-1 and TRBJ1-6; the match to TRBD1 covers 8 bases. The CDR3 runs 15 residues. Per germline, CDR1 SGHRS and CDR2 YFSETQ. With 0 bases clipped from V and 9 bases from J, the junction kept 5 bases outside the gene matches.

This clonotype came up a few times. The chain combines TRBV7-9 with TRBJ1-2, with D hard to call. V gave up 2 bases and J gave up 0 bases, with 7 bases separating them. The CDR3 extends over 14 amino acids. The germline V gene encodes CDR1 SEHNR and CDR2 FQNEAQ (reference sequence). CDR3 DNA: TGTGCCAGCAGCTTATTCGGAACTAACTATGGCTACACCTTC. Translating gives CASSLFGTNYGYTF.

This clonotype was observed at least ten times. The chain has TRBV5-6 and TRBJ2-7; 8 positions agree with TRBD1. V dropped 4 bases and J dropped 6; count of bases not matched to a gene: 15. Germline values: CDR1 SGHDT, CDR2 YYEEEE. The CDR3 has 16 amino acids. Here the CDR3 DNA reads TGTGCCAGCAGCGACACCGGGACAGGAACTCCGGGCGAGCAGTACTTC. This gives the protein CASSDTGTGTPGEQYF.

This clonotype was counted at least ten times. V gene TRBV20-1 combines with J gene TRBJ2-1; no definite D call. Trimming cost V 5 bases and J 4 bases, with 15 bases left between them. Germline V gene sequence: CDR1 DFQATT, CDR2 SNEGSKA (reference sequence). The CDR3 covers 14 residues. CDR3 in DNA: TGCAGTGCTGGGCCGAGGACCCGGTACAATGAGCAGTTCTTC. Protein product: CSAGPRTRYNEQFF.

This clonotype was counted ten times or more. The chain combines TRBV19 with TRBJ2-7, with D perhaps TRBD1 (5 bases). Germline-derived CDR1 and CDR2 are LNHDA and SQIVND (reference sequence). The ends were cut back, 9 bases at V and 1 base at J, with 13 bases in the middle. This CDR3 has 13 residues. The CDR3 DNA reads as TGTGCCAGGACGGACAATTGGTCCTACGAGCAGTACTTC. Translation: CARTDNWSYEQYF.